This TCR beta chain was identified in a study of blood T cell repertoires in COVID-19. Data came from immunoSEQ multiplex PCR; TCRdb stores just in-frame clones and leaves some out. The data hold over 120,000 clones, with 70% to 85% observed a single time. CDR1 and CDR2 (germline): SEHNR, FQNEAQ (reference sequence). The V gene lost 3 bases and the J gene lost 3 bases, with 9 bases spanning the gap. The CDR3 loop spans 14 amino acids. Sequencing was carried out using peripheral blood. V is TRBV7-9 and J is TRBJ1-5, with D hard to call. This receptor was obtained from a man aged 55 to 70 with active or convalescent COVID-19. The CDR3 DNA reads TGTGCCAGCAGCTTTGCCGGGAACAATCAGCCCCAGCATTTT. Protein product: CASSFAGNNQPQHF.